This is a list of T cell receptor beta chains from one sample in a study of cytomegalovirus exposure and HLA in healthy donors. Measured with immunoSEQ multiplex PCR; TCRdb has only the in-frame clones, and not every one. The data contain about 140,000 clones, approximately 82% of them singletons. Sequencing was performed on PBMCs. The source is a woman aged 55-70 years in good health and CMV-seropositive. CDR3s include the opening cysteine and the closing phenylalanine or tryptophan. A D gene is named only where the DNA matches it firmly. For some rows the clone size is stated as once, few or many, or as a class when expanded; others skip it.

size: -; V: TRBV28; D: -; J: TRBJ1-5; DNA: TGTGCCAGCACCCCTCTGGGAGTTCAGCCCCAGCATTTT; CDR3: CASTPLGVQPQHF
size: few; V: TRBV19; D: TRBD1; J: TRBJ2-7; DNA: TGTGCCAGTAGTATAGCTTGGACAGGGATGCACGAGCAGTACTTC; CDR3: CASSIAWTGMHEQYF
size: -; V: TRBV6-6; D: -; J: TRBJ1-1; DNA: TGTGCCAGCAGTTGGACAGCAATGAACACTGAAGCTTTCTTT; CDR3: CASSWTAMNTEAFF
size: once; V: TRBV4-3; D: TRBD2; J: TRBJ2-2; DNA: TGCGCCAGCAGCCAAGCCCCTAGCGGGCCTTATTCCGGGGAGCTGTTTTTT; CDR3: CASSQAPSGPYSGELFF
size: -; V: TRBV5-1; D: -; J: TRBJ2-1; DNA: TGCGCCAGCAGCTTGGCCGAGAAGCCCCCCTACAATGAGCAGTTCTTC; CDR3: CASSLAEKPPYNEQFF
size: -; V: TRBV2; D: -; J: TRBJ1-4; DNA: TGTGCCAGCCTATCTCGAGGGGAAAAACTGTTTTTT; CDR3: CASLSRGEKLFF
size: -; V: TRBV7-9; D: -; J: TRBJ2-1; DNA: TGTGCCAGCATCGAAACTACAGGGTCGTCCTACAATGAGCAGTTCTTC; CDR3: CASIETTGSSYNEQFF
size: -; V: TRBV11-3; D: -; J: TRBJ2-2; DNA: TGTGCCAGCAGCTCATTGCGGACAGCGAACACCGGGGAGCTGTTTTTT; CDR3: CASSSLRTANTGELFF
size: -; V: TRBV2; D: TRBD2; J: TRBJ2-1; DNA: TGTGCCAGCAGTGAAGAGGGAGGGGAAACCTTCTACAATGAGCAGTTCTTC; CDR3: CASSEEGGETFYNEQFF
size: -; V: TRBV29-1; D: -; J: TRBJ2-7; DNA: TGCAGCGTTGCCCCAGGGGAACTCTACGAGCAGTACTTC; CDR3: CSVAPGELYEQYF
size: -; V: TRBV7-9; D: -; J: TRBJ2-7; DNA: TGTGCCAGCAGCTATGGACAGAGCTACGAGCAGTACTTC; CDR3: CASSYGQSYEQYF
size: -; V: TRBV7-9; D: TRBD1; J: TRBJ2-4; DNA: TGTGCCAGCAGCGAGGACAGGGGAGGACCCAAAAACATTCAGTACTTC; CDR3: CASSEDRGGPKNIQYF
size: once; V: TRBV5-1; D: -; J: TRBJ2-4; DNA: TGCGCCAGCAGCTTCCGCCCCCAGGGTCCCCTGGATCTCAAAAACATTCAGTACTTC; CDR3: CASSFRPQGPLDLKNIQYF
size: -; V: TRBV28; D: -; J: TRBJ2-3; DNA: TGTGCCAGCAGTTTGCAGGGGCGAGATACGCAGTATTTT; CDR3: CASSLQGRDTQYF
size: -; V: TRBV5-6; D: TRBD2; J: TRBJ2-5; DNA: TGTGCCAGCAGCTTGGCGAGCGGGACTAGCCTTTTTGAGCAGTACTTC; CDR3: CASSLASGTSLFEQYF
size: few; V: TRBV30; D: TRBD1; J: TRBJ2-3; DNA: TGTGCCTGGAGTGTACTCCCCGACAGGGACGGCGACAAGCAGTATTTT; CDR3: CAWSVLPDRDGDKQYF
size: -; V: TRBV9; D: TRBD2; J: TRBJ2-1; DNA: TGTGCCAGCAGCGTTAGCGGGAGAAACAATGAGCAGTTCTTC; CDR3: CASSVSGRNNEQFF
size: -; V: TRBV30; D: TRBD2; J: TRBJ2-1; DNA: TGTGCCTGGACGGTAGCGGGAGAACCCGGGTCGGGTGAGCAGTTCTTC; CDR3: CAWTVAGEPGSGEQFF
size: -; V: TRBV7-2; D: TRBD2; J: TRBJ2-7; DNA: TGTGCCAGCAGCTTGGGAAGCGGGGGGCGGGCCTACGAGCAGTACTTC; CDR3: CASSLGSGGRAYEQYF
size: -; V: TRBV6-5; D: TRBD1; J: TRBJ2-1; DNA: TGTGCCAGCAGTCGACAGGGGTTAGGTTACAATGAGCAGTTCTTC; CDR3: CASSRQGLGYNEQFF
size: -; V: TRBV7-9; D: TRBD1; J: TRBJ2-1; DNA: TGTGCCAGCAGCAGGGGGACAGAGACCTACAATGAGCAGTTCTTC; CDR3: CASSRGTETYNEQFF
size: -; V: TRBV14; D: -; J: TRBJ1-4; DNA: TGTGCCAGCAGCCAAGAAAACTTATCTAATGAAAAACTGTTTTTT; CDR3: CASSQENLSNEKLFF
size: -; V: TRBV19; D: TRBD1; J: TRBJ1-2; DNA: TGTGCCAGTAGTAGGGGACAGGGCGGTGGCTACACCTTC; CDR3: CASSRGQGGGYTF
size: -; V: TRBV2; D: TRBD1; J: TRBJ1-4; DNA: TGTGCCAGCAAGGGGGGGACAGGGCGTGAAAAACTGTTTTTT; CDR3: CASKGGTGREKLFF
size: -; V: TRBV19; D: -; J: TRBJ1-1; DNA: TGTGCCAGTAGCAGTATGGTGGTTATGAACACTGAAGCTTTCTTT; CDR3: CASSSMVVMNTEAFF
size: -; V: TRBV4-1; D: TRBD2; J: TRBJ2-2; DNA: TGCGCCAGCAGCCAAGATCGACTAGCGGGGGACACCGGGGAGCTGTTTTTT; CDR3: CASSQDRLAGDTGELFF
size: -; V: TRBV27; D: TRBD1; J: TRBJ1-2; DNA: TGTGCCAGCAGTTATGGACAGGATAGTCTCTATGGCTACACCTTC; CDR3: CASSYGQDSLYGYTF
size: few; V: TRBV6-1; D: TRBD1; J: TRBJ1-2; DNA: TGTGCCAGCAGTGAATCCCGGGACAGGAGAACTAACTATGGCTACACCTTC; CDR3: CASSESRDRRTNYGYTF
size: once; V: TRBV6-6; D: TRBD1; J: TRBJ2-5; DNA: TGTGCCAGCAGTTACAGAGGGGGCAGTTGGGCCCAGTACTTC; CDR3: CASSYRGGSWAQYF
size: -; V: TRBV10-3; D: TRBD2; J: TRBJ2-7; DNA: TGTGCCATCAGTGACCCCCTAGCGGGCTACGAGCAGTACTTC; CDR3: CAISDPLAGYEQYF
size: -; V: TRBV4-3; D: TRBD2; J: TRBJ2-3; DNA: TGCGCCAGCAGCCAAGATCGTATTGATCCTAGCGGAGCCCCCACAGATACGCAGTATTTT; CDR3: CASSQDRIDPSGAPTDTQYF
size: once; V: TRBV10-3; D: TRBD2; J: TRBJ2-2; DNA: TGTGCCACAGGACTAGAAGCGAACACCGGGGAGCTGTTTTTT; CDR3: CATGLEANTGELFF
size: -; V: TRBV6-4; D: -; J: TRBJ1-1; DNA: TGTGCCAGCAGTGCGTCCGCAGGCAACACTGAAGCTTTCTTT; CDR3: CASSASAGNTEAFF
size: -; V: TRBV28; D: TRBD1; J: TRBJ2-7; DNA: TGTGCCAGCAGTTTAGTAGGGGACAGCTCCTACGAGCAGTACTTC; CDR3: CASSLVGDSSYEQYF
size: -; V: TRBV15; D: TRBD2; J: TRBJ2-3; DNA: TGTGCCACCAGCAGAGGGACTAGCGGGACCACAGATACGCAGTATTTT; CDR3: CATSRGTSGTTDTQYF
size: -; V: TRBV7-9; D: TRBD2; J: TRBJ2-1; DNA: TGTGCCAGCAGCTCGACCAGCGGGAGGGCCGTAAATGAGCAGTTCTTC; CDR3: CASSSTSGRAVNEQFF
size: -; V: TRBV30; D: TRBD1; J: TRBJ2-7; DNA: TGTGCCTGGAGCCCGGGACAGGGGTTCAACGAGCAGTACTTC; CDR3: CAWSPGQGFNEQYF
size: few; V: TRBV6-6; D: -; J: TRBJ2-7; DNA: TGTGCCAGCACCGCCGGGACTGGGACCTACGAGCAGTACTTC; CDR3: CASTAGTGTYEQYF
size: few; V: TRBV5-6; D: -; J: TRBJ2-1; DNA: TGTGCCAGCAGCTTGGCGAGGGGGAGTCGGAATGAGCAGTTCTTC; CDR3: CASSLARGSRNEQFF